This T cell receptor beta chain derives from a study of PD-1 blockade in classical Hodgkin lymphoma. As to this clone: Its antigen is not identified.

Every patient had relapsed following autologous stem cell transplantation, and cohorts differed in brentuximab vedotin exposure. Responses achieved at best were complete response, partial response or progressive disease. The study's findings and limits: The authors have not defined what causes the repertoire differences, possibly disease activity or prior therapy.

The CDR3 consists of 15 residues. Trimming shortened V by 1 base and J by 3 bases, and 13 bases separated the two germline ends. Germline CDR1 MGHRA, CDR2 YSYEKL. Only in-frame clones appear in the TCRdb table, and some are missing; sequencing was by immunoSEQ multiplex PCR. The data show approximately 65,000 clones, with roughly 88% seen just once and around an eighth held by the top ten. The sequence was obtained from a human donor with classical Hodgkin lymphoma. The specimen comprised peripheral blood mononuclear cells (PBMCs), sampled at baseline. The chain recombines TRBV4-1 with TRBJ2-7; D is perhaps TRBD1 (6 bases). CDR3 loop: CASSQGWGLSYEQYF. The CDR3 DNA follows: TGCGCCAGCAGCCAAGGGTGGGGGCTGAGCTACGAGCAGTACTTC.